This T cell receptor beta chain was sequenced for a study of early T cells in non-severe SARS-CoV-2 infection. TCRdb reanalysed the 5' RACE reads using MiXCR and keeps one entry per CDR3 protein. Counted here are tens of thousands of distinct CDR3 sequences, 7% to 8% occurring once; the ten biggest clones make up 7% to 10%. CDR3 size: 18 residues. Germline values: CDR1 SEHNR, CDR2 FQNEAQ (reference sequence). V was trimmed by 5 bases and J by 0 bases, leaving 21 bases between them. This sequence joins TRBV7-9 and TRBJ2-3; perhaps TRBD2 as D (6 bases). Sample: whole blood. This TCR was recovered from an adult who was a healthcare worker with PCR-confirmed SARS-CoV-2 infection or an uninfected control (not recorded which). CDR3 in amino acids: CASSDPGPRGSSTDTQYF. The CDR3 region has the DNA TGTGCCAGCAGCGATCCGGGCCCCCGGGGGAGTAGCACAGATACGCAGTATTTT. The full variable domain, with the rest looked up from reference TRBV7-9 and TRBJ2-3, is DTGVSQNPRHKITKRGQNVTFRCDPISEHNRLYWYRQTLGQGPEFLTYFQNEAQLEKSRLLSDRFSAERPKGSFSTLEIQRTEQGDSAMYLCASSDPGPRGSSTDTQYFGPGTRLTVL.